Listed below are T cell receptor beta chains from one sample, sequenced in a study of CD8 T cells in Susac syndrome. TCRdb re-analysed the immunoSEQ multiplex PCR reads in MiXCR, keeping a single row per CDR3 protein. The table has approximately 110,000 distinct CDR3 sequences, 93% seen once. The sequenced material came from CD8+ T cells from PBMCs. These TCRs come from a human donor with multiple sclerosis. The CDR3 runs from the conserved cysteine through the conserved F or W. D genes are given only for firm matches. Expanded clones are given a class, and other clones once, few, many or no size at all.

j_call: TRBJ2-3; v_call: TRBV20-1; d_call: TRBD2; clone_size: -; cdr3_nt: TGCAGTGCTAGTGGGACTAGCGGGAGACTAGATACGCAGTATTTT; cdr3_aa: CSASGTSGRLDTQYF
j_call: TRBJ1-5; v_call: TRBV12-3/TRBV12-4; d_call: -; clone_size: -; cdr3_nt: TGTGCCAGCAGTTTAGGGGCAGGGGCTCAGCCCCAGCATTTT; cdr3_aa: CASSLGAGAQPQHF
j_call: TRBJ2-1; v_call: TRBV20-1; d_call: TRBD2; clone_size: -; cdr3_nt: TGCAGTGCTAGATTGACTAGCGGGAGGGTCAATGAGCAGTTCTTC; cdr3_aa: CSARLTSGRVNEQFF
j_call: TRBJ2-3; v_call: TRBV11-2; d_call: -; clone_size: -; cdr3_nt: TGTGCCAGCAGCTCCCTCACAGATACGCAGTATTTT; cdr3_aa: CASSSLTDTQYF
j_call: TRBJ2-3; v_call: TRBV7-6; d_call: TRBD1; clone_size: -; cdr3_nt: TGTGCCAGCAGCCGGACAGGACCCAGCACAGATACGCAGTATTTT; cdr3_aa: CASSRTGPSTDTQYF
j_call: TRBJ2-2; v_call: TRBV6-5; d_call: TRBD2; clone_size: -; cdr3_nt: TGTGCCACCAGAGGGGAGGGTGACACCGGGGAGCTGTTTTTT; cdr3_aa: CATRGEGDTGELFF
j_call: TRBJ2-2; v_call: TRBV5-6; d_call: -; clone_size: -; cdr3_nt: TGTGCCAGCAGCTTCGGGGCGGGGGAGCTGTTTTTT; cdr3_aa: CASSFGAGELFF
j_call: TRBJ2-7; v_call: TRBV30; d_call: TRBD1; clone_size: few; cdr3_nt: TGTGCCTGGCGGACAGGGTACGGTGGCGAGCAGTACTTC; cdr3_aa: CAWRTGYGGEQYF
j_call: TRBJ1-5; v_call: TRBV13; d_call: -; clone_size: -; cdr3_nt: TGTGCCAGCGGTAATGGAGGCCAGCCCCAGCATTTT; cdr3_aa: CASGNGGQPQHF
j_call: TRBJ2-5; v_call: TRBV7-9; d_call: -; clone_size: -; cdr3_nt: TGTGCCAGCAGCATGCTCCGGACAGAAGAGACCCAGTACTTC; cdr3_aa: CASSMLRTEETQYF
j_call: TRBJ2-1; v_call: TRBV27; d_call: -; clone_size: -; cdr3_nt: TGTGCCAGCAGATATGAGCAGTTCTTC; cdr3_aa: CASRYEQFF